Each of the 17 T cell receptor beta chains below was sequenced from the same sample in a study of T cell changes during pregnancy in multiple sclerosis. Assay: immunoSEQ multiplex PCR; the TCRdb copy retains only in-frame clones and omits some. The sample has more than 30,000 clones; approximately 86% are singletons. Material: CD8+ T cells from peripheral blood mononuclear cells, obtained in the first trimester of pregnancy. All receptors come from a female donor with multiple sclerosis, enrolled in a pregnancy study.

The J gene is TRBJ2-1, the V gene TRBV6-4; possible D gene TRBD1, 6 bases. The V gene lost 0 bases and the J gene lost 4 bases, with 10 bases spanning the gap. This CDR3 contains 15 residues. CDR1 is MRHNA, CDR2 SNTAGT, per germline. CDR3 bases: TGTGCCAGCAGTGACTCTTCCCAGGGGTACAATGAGCAGTTCTTC. It specifies CASSDSSQGYNEQFF.

This chain links TRBV7-9 with TRBJ2-5, with D perhaps matching TRBD1 (5 bases). CDR1 SEHNR and CDR2 FQNEAQ come from the germline V gene (reference sequence). The CDR3 has 14 amino acids. Trimming took off 1 base at V and 1 base at J, with 7 bases between the two ends. The CDR3 region is CASSLGQLQETQYF. The CDR3 region has the DNA TGTGCCAGCAGCTTAGGACAGCTCCAAGAGACCCAGTACTTC.

This chain joins TRBV6-5 and TRBJ1-5; D is unclear. Looked up from germline, CDR1 is MNHEY and CDR2 is SVGAGI. The length of the CDR3 is 15 residues. Trimming removed 5 bases from V and 0 bases from J, with 11 bases in between. CDR3 amino acids: CASSLQRYSNQPQHF. The CDR3 DNA follows: TGTGCCAGCAGTCTCCAGAGGTATAGCAATCAGCCCCAGCATTTT.

V gene TRBV7-9 combines with J gene TRBJ2-7; 11 nucleotides align to TRBD2. The length of the CDR3 is 16 residues. Germline lookup yields CDR1 SEHNR and CDR2 FQNEAQ (reference sequence). J lost 5 bases, V lost 6 bases, and 12 bases had no gene match. For the CDR3, the DNA is TGTGCCAGCAGTCGGGGGGGACTAGCGGCTCTCGACGAGCAGTACTTC. Translation gives CASSRGGLAALDEQYF.

This sequence joins TRBV6-4 and TRBJ2-1, with TRBD2 matching over 12 bases. The germline gives CDR1 MRHNA, CDR2 SNTAGT. The CDR3 is 15 amino acids. With 5 bases clipped from V and 8 bases from J, the junction kept 7 bases outside the gene matches. Here the CDR3 DNA reads TGTGCCAGCAGTTTTAAGACTAGCGGGAGTGATGAGCAGTTCTTC. Amino acid sequence: CASSFKTSGSDEQFF.

The rearrangement joins TRBV11-2 to TRBJ2-3; D gene ambiguous. Germline lookup yields CDR1 SGHAT and CDR2 FQNNGV. The CDR3 runs 12 residues. V lost 1 base, J lost 4 bases, and 3 bases lay in between. CDR3 DNA: TGTGCCAGCAGCTTAGTCGCAGATACGCAGTATTTT. Its protein is CASSLVADTQYF.

The chain links TRBV7-9 to TRBJ1-2; TRBD1 is a possible D gene (5 bases). Trimming stripped 5 bases from V and 6 bases from J, with 16 bases between. In germline, CDR1 is SEHNR, CDR2 FQNEAQ (reference sequence). This CDR3 comprises 14 residues. The CDR3 protein is CASSPVTDLDGYTF. For the CDR3, the DNA is TGTGCCAGCAGCCCCGTGACAGATCTGGATGGCTACACCTTC.

This chain uses TRBV6-5 with TRBJ1-6; no reliable D call. V was cut by 6 bases and J by 6 bases, with 15 bases left in between. The CDR3 has 15 residues. Germline lookup yields CDR1 MNHEY and CDR2 SVGAGI. The CDR3 DNA reads as TGTGCCAGCAGCGACATGGGAGATATTAATTCACCCCTCCACTTT. Encoded protein: CASSDMGDINSPLHF.

The rearrangement joins TRBV10-3 to TRBJ2-7; a possible D gene is TRBD2 (5 bases). There are 11 residues in the CDR3. CDR1 is ENHRY and CDR2 is SYGVKD in the germline V gene. V lost 6 bases and J lost 3, with 6 bases in between. CDR3 residues: CAIRGSYEQYF. The CDR3 nucleotides read TGTGCCATCAGGGGGAGCTACGAGCAGTACTTC.

The count of this clone is one. This rearrangement joins TRBV7-6 to TRBJ1-6; TRBD1 agrees at 7 bases. With 4 bases clipped from V and 6 bases from J, the junction kept 6 bases outside the gene matches. This CDR3 comprises 15 residues. From germline, CDR1 is SGHVS and CDR2 FNYEAQ. The CDR3 loop is CASSSGQVLNSPLHF. CDR3 bases: TGTGCCAGCAGCTCCGGACAGGTCCTTAATTCACCCCTCCACTTT.

The chain has TRBV6-1 and TRBJ1-2; the match to TRBD1 covers 7 bases. The germline gives CDR1 MNHNS, CDR2 SASEGT. Trimming removed 1 base from V and 5 bases from J; junction bases left unmatched: 1. CDR3 length: 13 amino acids. The CDR3 protein is CASSEGRGYGYTF. Written as DNA, the CDR3 is TGTGCCAGCAGTGAAGGCAGGGGGTATGGCTACACCTTC.

CDR3 sequence: CARPAQVENQPQHF. The CDR3 region has the DNA TGTGCCCGTCCTGCACAGGTCGAAAATCAGCCCCAGCATTTT. The chain employs TRBV25-1 and TRBJ1-5, with a tentative D call TRBD1 (5 bases). V lost 11 bases and J 4 bases, leaving 18 bases between the germline ends. This CDR3 has 14 amino acids. The germline V gene has CDR1 MGHDK and CDR2 SYGVNS.

This chain links TRBV28 with TRBJ1-2; 9 bases line up with TRBD1. V trimming: 2 bases; J trimming: 3 bases; junction bases outside the gene matches: 4. The CDR3 covers 15 residues. Germline values: CDR1 MDHEN, CDR2 SYDVKM. CDR3 in amino acids: CASSLGTGIYYGYTF. The CDR3 DNA is TGTGCCAGCAGTTTAGGGACAGGGATATACTATGGCTACACCTTC.

The V gene is TRBV4-1, the J gene TRBJ1-1; D is perhaps TRBD1 (5 bases). Germline assignment: CDR1 MGHRA and CDR2 YSYEKL. The CDR3 is 15 residues long. V was pared by 1 base and J by 0 bases, with 9 bases between. CDR3 region: CASSQGYRLNTEAFF. The CDR3 region has the DNA TGCGCCAGCAGCCAAGGGTACAGGCTGAACACTGAAGCTTTCTTT.

This sequence joins TRBV23-1 and TRBJ2-7, with TRBD1 identical over 9 bases. TRBV23-1 is designated an ORF whose function remains uncertain. The ends lost 0 bases at V and 4 bases at J; junction bases unmatched: 7. This CDR3 spans 16 amino acids. For the CDR3, the DNA is TGCGCCAGCAGTCAATCGTCTGGGACAGGGAAATACGAGCAGTACTTC. Translation gives CASSQSSGTGKYEQYF.

The chain recombines TRBV10-3 with TRBJ2-6, with a possible D match to TRBD2 (6 bases). The CDR3 extends over 17 amino acids. Between the trimmed V and J ends, which lost 0 bases and 0 bases, there was a span of 9 bases. Per germline, CDR1 ENHRY and CDR2 SYGVKD. The CDR3 DNA reads as TGTGCCATCAGTGAGTCGATGGAGGGCTCTGGGGCCAACGTCCTGACTTTC. This translates into CAISESMEGSGANVLTF.

V and J are TRBV4-3 and TRBJ2-7; TRBD2 aligns across 7 bases. Germline CDR1 and CDR2: LGHNA and YSLEER. J was trimmed by 5 bases and V by 0 bases; bases with no gene match: 7. The CDR3 totals 15 residues. The CDR3 nucleotides read TGCGCCAGCAGCCAAGAAGGGGAGGGGAGCGACGAGCAGTACTTC. Amino acids: CASSQEGEGSDEQYF.